This TCR beta chain comes out of a study of cytomegalovirus exposure and HLA in healthy donors. For the study at large: Per a later analysis, the approximately 700 first-cohort and some 130 validation repertoires shared one platform.

TCRdb keeps only in-frame clones here, not all; method: immunoSEQ multiplex PCR. The table has around 60,000 clones, 90% to 96% seen once. Concerning this clone itself: The antigen remains unidentified.

Study-level points and caveats: That first-cohort TCR clusters tended to co-occur in the roughly 120 validation repertoires was found in a later analysis. A few CMV-associated chains were confirmed in vitro to be specific for CMV antigens.

Germline CDR1 reads MGHRA; CDR2 reads YSYEKL. The CDR3 has 19 residues. Trimming at V came to 0 bases and at J to 2 bases, leaving 12 bases not matched to a gene. The sequenced sample consisted of PBMCs. This rearrangement joins TRBV4-1 to TRBJ2-4; 8 bases line up with TRBD2. The clonotype originates from a woman under 30 in good health and CMV-seronegative. CDR3 residues: CASSQDLVEGGRTKNIQYF. Here the CDR3 DNA reads TGCGCCAGCAGCCAAGATCTCGTAGAAGGCGGGAGGACCAAAAACATTCAGTACTTC.